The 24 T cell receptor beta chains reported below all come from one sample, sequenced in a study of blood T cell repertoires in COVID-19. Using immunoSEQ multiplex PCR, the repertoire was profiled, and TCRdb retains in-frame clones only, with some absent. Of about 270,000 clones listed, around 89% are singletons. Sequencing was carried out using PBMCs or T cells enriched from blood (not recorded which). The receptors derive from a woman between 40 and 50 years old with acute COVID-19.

CDR3 region: CASTLNTEAFF. The DNA of the CDR3 is TGTGCCAGCACATTGAACACTGAAGCTTTCTTT. The genes are TRBV2 and TRBJ1-1; D is uncertain. The V gene's germline CDR1 is SNHLY and CDR2 FYNNEI. The CDR3 covers 11 residues. V was clipped by 7 bases and J by 0 bases, with 3 bases between them.

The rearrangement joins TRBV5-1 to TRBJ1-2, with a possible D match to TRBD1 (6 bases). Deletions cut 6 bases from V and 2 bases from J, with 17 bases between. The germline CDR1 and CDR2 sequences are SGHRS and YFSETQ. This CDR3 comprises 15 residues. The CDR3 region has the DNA TGCGCCAGCACTCTGGGGGACATTCCAAACTATGGCTACACCTTC. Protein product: CASTLGDIPNYGYTF.

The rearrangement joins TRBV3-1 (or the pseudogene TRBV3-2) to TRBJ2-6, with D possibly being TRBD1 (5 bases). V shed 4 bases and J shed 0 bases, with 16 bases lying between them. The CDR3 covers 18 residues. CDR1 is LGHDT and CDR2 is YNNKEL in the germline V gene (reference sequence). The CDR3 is CASSLGPGFFSGANVLTF. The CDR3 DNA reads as TGTGCCAGCAGCCTGGGGCCAGGGTTCTTCTCTGGGGCCAACGTCCTGACTTTC.

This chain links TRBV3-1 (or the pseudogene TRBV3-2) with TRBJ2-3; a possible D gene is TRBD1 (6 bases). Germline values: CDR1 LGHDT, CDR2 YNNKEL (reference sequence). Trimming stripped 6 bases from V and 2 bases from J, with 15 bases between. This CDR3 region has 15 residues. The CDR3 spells CASRETGDLTDTQYF. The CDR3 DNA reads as TGTGCCAGCAGGGAGACAGGAGACCTCACAGATACGCAGTATTTT.

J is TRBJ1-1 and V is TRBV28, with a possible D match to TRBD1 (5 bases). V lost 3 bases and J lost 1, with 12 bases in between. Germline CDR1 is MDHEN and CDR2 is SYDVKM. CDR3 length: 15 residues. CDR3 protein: CASSFSAGTNTEAFF. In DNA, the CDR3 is TGTGCCAGCAGTTTTTCTGCGGGGACGAACACTGAAGCTTTCTTT.

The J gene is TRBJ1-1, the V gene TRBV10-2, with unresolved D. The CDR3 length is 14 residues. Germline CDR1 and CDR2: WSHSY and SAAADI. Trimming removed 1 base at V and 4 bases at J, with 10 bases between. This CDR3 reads CASSEWAGSTEAFF. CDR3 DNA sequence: TGCGCCAGCAGTGAGTGGGCCGGTTCCACTGAAGCTTTCTTT.

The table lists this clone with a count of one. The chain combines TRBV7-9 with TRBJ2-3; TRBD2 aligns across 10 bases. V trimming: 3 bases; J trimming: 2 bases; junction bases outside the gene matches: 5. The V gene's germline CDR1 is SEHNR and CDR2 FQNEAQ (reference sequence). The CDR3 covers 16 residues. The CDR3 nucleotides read TGTGCCAGCAGCTTTGTACTAGCGGGACCCACAGATACGCAGTATTTT. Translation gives CASSFVLAGPTDTQYF.

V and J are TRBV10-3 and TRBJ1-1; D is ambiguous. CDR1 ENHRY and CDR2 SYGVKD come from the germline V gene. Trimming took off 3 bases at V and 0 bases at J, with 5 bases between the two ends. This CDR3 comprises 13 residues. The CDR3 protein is CAISDNMNTEAFF. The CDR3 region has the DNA TGTGCCATCAGTGACAACATGAACACTGAAGCTTTCTTT.

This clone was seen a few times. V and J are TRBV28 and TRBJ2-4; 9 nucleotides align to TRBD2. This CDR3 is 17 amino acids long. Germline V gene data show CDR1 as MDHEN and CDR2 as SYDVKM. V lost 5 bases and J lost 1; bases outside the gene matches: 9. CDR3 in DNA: TGTGCCAGCAGTATAGGGGGCGGGAGGGTGGCCAAAAACATTCAGTACTTC. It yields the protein CASSIGGGRVAKNIQYF.

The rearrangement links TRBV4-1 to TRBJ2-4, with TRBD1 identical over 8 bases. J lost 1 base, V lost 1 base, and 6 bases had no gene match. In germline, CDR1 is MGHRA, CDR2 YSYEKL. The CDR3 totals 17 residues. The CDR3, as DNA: TGCGCCAGCAGCCAAGGTACCAGGGGGCTGGCCAAAAACATTCAGTACTTC. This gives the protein CASSQGTRGLAKNIQYF.

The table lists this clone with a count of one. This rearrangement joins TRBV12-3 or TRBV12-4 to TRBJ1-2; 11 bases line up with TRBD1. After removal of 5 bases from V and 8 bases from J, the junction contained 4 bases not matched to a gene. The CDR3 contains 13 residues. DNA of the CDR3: TGTGCCAGCAGTCTGGGACAGGGGGAAGGCTACACCTTC. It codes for CASSLGQGEGYTF.

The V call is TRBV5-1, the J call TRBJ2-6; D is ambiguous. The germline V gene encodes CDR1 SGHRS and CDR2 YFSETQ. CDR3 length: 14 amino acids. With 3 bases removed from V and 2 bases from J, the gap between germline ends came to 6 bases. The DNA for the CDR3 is TGCGCCAGCAGCTCCTCTCCTGGGGCCAACGTCCTGACTTTC. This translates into CASSSSPGANVLTF.

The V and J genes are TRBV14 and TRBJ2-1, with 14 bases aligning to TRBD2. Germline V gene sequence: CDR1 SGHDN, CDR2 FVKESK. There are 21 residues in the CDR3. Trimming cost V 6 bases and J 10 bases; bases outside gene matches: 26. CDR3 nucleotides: TGTGCCAGCAGTCCTAAATTAACCCATACTCCGGGACTAGCGGGGGCACGGGAGCAGTTCTTC. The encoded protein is CASSPKLTHTPGLAGAREQFF.

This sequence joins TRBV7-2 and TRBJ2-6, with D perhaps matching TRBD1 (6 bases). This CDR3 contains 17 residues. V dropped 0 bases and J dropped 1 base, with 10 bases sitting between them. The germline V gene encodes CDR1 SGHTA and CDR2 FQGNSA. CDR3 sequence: CASSLAGAASGANVLTF. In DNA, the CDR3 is TGTGCCAGCAGCTTAGCGGGGGCGGCGTCTGGGGCCAACGTCCTGACTTTC.

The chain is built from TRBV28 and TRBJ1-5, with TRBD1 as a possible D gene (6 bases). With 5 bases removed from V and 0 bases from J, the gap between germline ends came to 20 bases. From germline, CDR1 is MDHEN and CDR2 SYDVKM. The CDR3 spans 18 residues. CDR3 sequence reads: CASSPFPGTWNSNQPQHF. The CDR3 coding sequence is TGTGCCAGCAGTCCCTTCCCCGGGACATGGAATAGCAATCAGCCCCAGCATTTT.

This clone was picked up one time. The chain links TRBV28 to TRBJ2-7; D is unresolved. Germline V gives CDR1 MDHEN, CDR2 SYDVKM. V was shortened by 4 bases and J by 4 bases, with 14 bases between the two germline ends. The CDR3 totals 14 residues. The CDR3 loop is CASSSTTLVYEQYF. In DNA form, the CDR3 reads TGTGCCAGCAGTTCCACCACCCTAGTTTACGAGCAGTACTTC. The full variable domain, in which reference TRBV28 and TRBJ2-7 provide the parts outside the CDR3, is DVKVTQSSRYLVKRTGEKVFLECVQDMDHENMFWYRQDPGLGLRLIYFSYDVKMKEKGDIPEGYSVSREKKERFSLILESASTNQTSMYLCASSSTTLVYEQYFGPGTRLTVT.

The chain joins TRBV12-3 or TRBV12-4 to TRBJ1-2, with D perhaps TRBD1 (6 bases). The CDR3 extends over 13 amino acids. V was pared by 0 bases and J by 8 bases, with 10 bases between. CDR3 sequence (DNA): TGTGCCAGCAGTTTAGCGCAGGGGATGGGCTACACCTTC. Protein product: CASSLAQGMGYTF.

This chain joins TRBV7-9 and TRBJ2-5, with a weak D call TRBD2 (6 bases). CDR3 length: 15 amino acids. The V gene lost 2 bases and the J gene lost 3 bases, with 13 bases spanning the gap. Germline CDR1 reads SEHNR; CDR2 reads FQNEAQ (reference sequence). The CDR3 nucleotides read TGTGCCAGCAGCTTAAATGGGGGGTTTAAAGAGACCCAGTACTTC. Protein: CASSLNGGFKETQYF.

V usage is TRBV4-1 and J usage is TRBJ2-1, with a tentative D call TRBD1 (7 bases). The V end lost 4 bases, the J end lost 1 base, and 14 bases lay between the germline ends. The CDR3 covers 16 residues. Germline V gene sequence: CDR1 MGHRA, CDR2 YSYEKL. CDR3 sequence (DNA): TGCGCCAGCAGCCCCGGACAGGCGGGATCCTACAATGAGCAGTTCTTC. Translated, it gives CASSPGQAGSYNEQFF.

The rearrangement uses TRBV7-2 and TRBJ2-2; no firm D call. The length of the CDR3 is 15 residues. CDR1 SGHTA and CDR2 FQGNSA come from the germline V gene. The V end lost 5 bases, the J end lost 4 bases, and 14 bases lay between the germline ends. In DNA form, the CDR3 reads TGTGCCAGCAGCCCACAGATCTTAGGCACCGGGGAGCTGTTTTTT. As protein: CASSPQILGTGELFF. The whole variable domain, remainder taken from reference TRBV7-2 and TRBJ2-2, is GAGVSQSPSNKVTEKGKDVELRCDPISGHTALYWYRQSLGQGLEFLIYFQGNSAPDKSGLPSDRFSAERTGGSVSTLTIQRTQQEDSAVYLCASSPQILGTGELFFGEGSRLTVL.

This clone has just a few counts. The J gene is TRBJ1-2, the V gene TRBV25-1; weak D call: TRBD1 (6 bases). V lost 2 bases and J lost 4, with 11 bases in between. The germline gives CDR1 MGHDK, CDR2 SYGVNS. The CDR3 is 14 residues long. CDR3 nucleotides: TGTGCCAGCAGTGAAGCGGGGGCGGGCTATGGCTACACCTTC. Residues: CASSEAGAGYGYTF.

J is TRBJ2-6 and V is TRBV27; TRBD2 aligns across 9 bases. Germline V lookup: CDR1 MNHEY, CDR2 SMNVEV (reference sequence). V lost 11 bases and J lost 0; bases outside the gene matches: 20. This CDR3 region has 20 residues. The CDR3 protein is CARVWESFGTSFSGANVLTF. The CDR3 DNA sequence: TGTGCCCGAGTTTGGGAATCTTTTGGGACTAGCTTCTCTGGGGCCAACGTCCTGACTTTC. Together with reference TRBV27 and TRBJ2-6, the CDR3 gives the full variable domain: EAQVTQNPRYLITVTGKKLTVTCSQNMNHEYMSWYRQDPGLGLRQIYYSMNVEVTDKGDVPEGYKVSRKEKRNFPLILESPSPNQTSLYFCARVWESFGTSFSGANVLTFGAGSRLTVL.

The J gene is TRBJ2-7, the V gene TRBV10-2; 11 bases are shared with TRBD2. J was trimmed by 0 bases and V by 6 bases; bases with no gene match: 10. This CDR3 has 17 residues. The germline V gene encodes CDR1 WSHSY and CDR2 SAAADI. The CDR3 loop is CASRGPGLAESSYEQYF. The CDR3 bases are TGCGCCAGCAGGGGTCCGGGACTAGCGGAGAGCTCCTACGAGCAGTACTTC.

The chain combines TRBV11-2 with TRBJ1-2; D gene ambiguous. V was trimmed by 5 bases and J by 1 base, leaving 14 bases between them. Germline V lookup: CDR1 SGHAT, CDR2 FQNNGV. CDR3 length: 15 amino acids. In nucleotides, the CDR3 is TGTGCCAGCAGCATTTCTTCCCTCCTTAACTATGGCTACACCTTC. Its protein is CASSISSLLNYGYTF.